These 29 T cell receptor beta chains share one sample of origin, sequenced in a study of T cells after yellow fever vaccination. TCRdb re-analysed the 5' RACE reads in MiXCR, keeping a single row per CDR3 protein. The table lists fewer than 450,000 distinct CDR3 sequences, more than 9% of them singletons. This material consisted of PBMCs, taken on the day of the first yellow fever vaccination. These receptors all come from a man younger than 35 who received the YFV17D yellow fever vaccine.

The chain's CDR3 is CASSLSNAPYEQYF. DNA for the CDR3: TGTGCCAGCAGCTTATCCAACGCCCCTTACGAGCAGTACTTC. V and J are TRBV7-8 and TRBJ2-7; no clear D gene. CDR3 size: 14 residues. In germline, CDR1 is SGHVS, CDR2 FQNEAQ. Trimming shortened V by 2 bases and J by 4 bases, and 12 bases separated the two germline ends.

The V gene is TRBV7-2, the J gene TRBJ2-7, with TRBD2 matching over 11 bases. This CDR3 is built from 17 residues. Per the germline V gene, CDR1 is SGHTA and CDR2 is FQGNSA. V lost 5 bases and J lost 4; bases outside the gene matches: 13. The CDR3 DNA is TGTGCCAGCAGCGAGACTAGCGGGGTGATCTTCGGATACGAGCAGTACTTC. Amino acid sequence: CASSETSGVIFGYEQYF.

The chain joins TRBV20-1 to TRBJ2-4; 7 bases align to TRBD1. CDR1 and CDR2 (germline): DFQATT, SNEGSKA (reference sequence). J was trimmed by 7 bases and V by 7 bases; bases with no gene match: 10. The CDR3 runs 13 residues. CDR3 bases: TGCAGTGGAAAGCCAACAGGGGTGAACATTCAGTACTTC. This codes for CSGKPTGVNIQYF.

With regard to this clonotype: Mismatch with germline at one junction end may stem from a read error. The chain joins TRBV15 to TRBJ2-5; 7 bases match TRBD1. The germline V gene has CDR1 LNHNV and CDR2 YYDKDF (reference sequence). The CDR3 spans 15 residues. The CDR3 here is CATGRFRQGGETQYF. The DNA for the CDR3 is TGTGCCACCGGCAGATTCAGACAGGGCGGAGAGACCCAGTACTTC. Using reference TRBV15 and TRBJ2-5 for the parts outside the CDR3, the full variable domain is DAMVIQNPRYQVTQFGKPVTLSCSQTLNHNVMYWYQQKSSQAPKLLFHYYDKDFNNEADTPDNFQSRRPNTSFCFLDIRSPGLGDTAMYLCATGRFRQGGETQYFGPGTRLLVL.

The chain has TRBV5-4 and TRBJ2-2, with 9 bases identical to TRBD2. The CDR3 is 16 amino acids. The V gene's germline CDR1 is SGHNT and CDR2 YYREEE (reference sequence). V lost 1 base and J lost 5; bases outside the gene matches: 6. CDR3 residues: CASSLSAAGGTGELFF. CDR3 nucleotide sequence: TGTGCCAGCAGCTTGTCCGCGGCGGGGGGGACCGGGGAGCTGTTTTTT.

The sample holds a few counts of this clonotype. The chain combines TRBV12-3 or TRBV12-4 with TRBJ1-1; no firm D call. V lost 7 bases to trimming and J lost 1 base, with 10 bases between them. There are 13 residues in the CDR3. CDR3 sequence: CASNDIPNTEAFF. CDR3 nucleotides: TGTGCCAGCAATGACATCCCGAACACTGAAGCTTTCTTT.

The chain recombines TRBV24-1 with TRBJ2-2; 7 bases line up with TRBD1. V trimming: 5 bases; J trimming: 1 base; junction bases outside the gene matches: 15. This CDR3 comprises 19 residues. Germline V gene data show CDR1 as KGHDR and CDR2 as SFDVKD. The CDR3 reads CATSGSGTVVERNTGELFF. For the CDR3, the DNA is TGTGCCACCAGTGGTTCCGGGACAGTTGTAGAGCGGAACACCGGGGAGCTGTTTTTT.

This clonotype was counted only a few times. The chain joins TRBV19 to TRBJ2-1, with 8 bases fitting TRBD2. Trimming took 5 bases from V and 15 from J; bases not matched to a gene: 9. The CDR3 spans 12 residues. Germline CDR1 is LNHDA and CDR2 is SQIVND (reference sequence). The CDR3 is CASSVSGGKPFF. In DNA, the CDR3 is TGTGCCAGTAGTGTGAGCGGGGGAAAGCCGTTCTTC.

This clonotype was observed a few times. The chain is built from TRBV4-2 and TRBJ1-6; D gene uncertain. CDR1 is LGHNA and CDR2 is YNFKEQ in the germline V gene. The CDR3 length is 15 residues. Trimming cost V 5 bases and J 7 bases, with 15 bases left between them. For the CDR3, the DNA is TGTGCCAGCAGCTGGGGAGCGGACGGAAATTCACCCCTCCACTTT. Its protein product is CASSWGADGNSPLHF.

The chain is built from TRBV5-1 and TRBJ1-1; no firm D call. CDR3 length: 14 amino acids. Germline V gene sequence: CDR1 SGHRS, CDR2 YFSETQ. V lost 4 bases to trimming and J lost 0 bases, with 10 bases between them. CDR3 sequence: CASSQTVLNTEAFF. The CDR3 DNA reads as TGCGCCAGCAGCCAGACGGTCTTGAACACTGAAGCTTTCTTT.

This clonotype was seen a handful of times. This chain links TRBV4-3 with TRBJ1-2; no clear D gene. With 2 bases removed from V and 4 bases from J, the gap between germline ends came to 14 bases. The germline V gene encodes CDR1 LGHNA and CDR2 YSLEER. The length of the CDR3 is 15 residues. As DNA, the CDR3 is TGCGCCAGCAGCCAATCCTTGGGTACGGCCTATGGCTACACCTTC. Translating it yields CASSQSLGTAYGYTF.

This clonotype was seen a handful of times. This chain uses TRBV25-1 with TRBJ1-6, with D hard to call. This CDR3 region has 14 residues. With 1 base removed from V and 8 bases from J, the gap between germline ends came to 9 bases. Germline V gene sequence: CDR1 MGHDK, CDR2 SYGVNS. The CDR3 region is CASSEFIGDSPLHF. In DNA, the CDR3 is TGTGCCAGCAGTGAATTCATCGGGGATTCACCCCTCCACTTT.

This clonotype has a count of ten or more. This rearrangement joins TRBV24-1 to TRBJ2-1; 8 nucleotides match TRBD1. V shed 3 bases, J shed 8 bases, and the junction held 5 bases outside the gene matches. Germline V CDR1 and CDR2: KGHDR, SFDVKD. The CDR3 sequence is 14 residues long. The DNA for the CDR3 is TGTGCCACCAGTGATCCCGGGACAGGAGATGAGCAGTTCTTC. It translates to CATSDPGTGDEQFF.

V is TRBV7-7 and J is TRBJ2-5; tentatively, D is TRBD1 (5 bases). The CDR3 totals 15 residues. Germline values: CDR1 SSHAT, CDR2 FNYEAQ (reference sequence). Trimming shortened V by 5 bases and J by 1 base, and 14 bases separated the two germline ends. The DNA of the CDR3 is TGTGCCAGCAGCCCCTCGGCCAGGGTCCAAGAGACCCAGTACTTC. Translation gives CASSPSARVQETQYF.

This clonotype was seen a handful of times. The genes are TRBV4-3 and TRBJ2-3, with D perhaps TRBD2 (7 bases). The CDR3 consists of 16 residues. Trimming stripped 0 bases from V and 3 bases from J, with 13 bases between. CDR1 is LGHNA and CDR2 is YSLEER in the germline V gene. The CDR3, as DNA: TGCGCCAGCAGCCAAGATCTCCGGGGGGCAACAGATACGCAGTATTTT. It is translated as CASSQDLRGATDTQYF.

This CDR3 reads CAISEGDSYEQYV. CDR3 DNA: TGTGCCATCAGTGAAGGGGATTCCTACGAGCAGTACGTC. The chain is built from TRBV10-3 and TRBJ2-7, with D possibly being TRBD1 (5 bases). Germline CDR1 reads ENHRY; CDR2 reads SYGVKD. The CDR3 has 13 amino acids. V lost 3 bases, J lost 1 base, and 7 bases lay in between.

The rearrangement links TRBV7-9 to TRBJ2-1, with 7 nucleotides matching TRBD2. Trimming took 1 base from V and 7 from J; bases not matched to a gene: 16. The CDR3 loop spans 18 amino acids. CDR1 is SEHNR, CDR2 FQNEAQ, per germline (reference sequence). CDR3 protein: CASSLVGRGRDFSNEQFF. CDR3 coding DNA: TGTGCCAGCAGCTTAGTGGGGAGGGGCAGGGATTTTTCAAATGAGCAGTTCTTC.

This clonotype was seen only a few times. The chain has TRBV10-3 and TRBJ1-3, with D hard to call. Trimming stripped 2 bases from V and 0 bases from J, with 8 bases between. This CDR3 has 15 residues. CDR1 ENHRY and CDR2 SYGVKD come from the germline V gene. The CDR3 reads CAISEVGNSGNTIYF. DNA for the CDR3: TGTGCCATCAGTGAGGTTGGGAACTCTGGAAACACCATATATTTT.

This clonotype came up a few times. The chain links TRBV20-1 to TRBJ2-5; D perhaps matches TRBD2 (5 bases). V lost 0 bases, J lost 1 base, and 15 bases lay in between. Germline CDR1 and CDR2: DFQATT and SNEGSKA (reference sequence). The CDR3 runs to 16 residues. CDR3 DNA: TGCAGTGCTAGAGATGTACCGGGGAACTTCCAAGAGACCCAGTACTTC. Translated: CSARDVPGNFQETQYF.

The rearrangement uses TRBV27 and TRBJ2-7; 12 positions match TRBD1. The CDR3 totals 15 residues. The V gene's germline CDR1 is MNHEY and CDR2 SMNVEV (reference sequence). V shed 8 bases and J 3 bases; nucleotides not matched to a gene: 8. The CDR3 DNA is TGTGCCAGCTCAACCGGGACAGGGGGCGTCTACGAGCAGTACGTC. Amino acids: CASSTGTGGVYEQYV.

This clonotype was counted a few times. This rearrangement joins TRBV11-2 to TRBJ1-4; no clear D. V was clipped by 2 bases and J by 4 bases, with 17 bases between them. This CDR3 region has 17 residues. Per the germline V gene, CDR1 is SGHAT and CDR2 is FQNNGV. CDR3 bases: TGTGCCAGCAGCTTATGGGGTAGCGCCCATCTTAATGAAAAACTGTTTTTT. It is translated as CASSLWGSAHLNEKLFF.

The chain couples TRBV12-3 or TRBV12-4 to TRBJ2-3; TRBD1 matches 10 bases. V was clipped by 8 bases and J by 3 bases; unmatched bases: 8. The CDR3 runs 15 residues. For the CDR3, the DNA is TGTGCCAGCGTGTATATGGGACAGGGGACAGATACGCAGTATTTT. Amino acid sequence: CASVYMGQGTDTQYF.

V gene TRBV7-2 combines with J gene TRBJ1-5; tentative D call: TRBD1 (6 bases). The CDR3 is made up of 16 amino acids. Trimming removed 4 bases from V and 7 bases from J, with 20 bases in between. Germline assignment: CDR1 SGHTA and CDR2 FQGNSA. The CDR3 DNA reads TGTGCCAGCAGCTCCGCTCTAGGGGGAAGGGGACAGCCCCAGCATTTT. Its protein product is CASSSALGGRGQPQHF.

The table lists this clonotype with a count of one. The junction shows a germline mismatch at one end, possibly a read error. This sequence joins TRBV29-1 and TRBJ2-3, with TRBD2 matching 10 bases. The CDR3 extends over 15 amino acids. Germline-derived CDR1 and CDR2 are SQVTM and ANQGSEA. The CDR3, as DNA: TGCAGCGTTGACCTAGCGGGGGACAGCACAGATACGCATTATTTT. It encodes CSVDLAGDSTDTHYF.

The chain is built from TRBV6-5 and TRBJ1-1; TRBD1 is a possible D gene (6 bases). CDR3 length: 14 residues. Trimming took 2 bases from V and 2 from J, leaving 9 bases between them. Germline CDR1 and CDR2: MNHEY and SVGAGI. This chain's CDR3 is CASSYGQRNTEAFF. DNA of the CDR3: TGTGCCAGCAGTTACGGACAGAGAAACACTGAAGCTTTCTTT.

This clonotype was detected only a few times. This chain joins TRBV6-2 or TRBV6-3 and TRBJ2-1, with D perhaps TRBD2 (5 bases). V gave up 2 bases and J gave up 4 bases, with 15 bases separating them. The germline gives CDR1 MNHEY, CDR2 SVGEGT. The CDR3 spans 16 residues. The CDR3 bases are TGTGCCAGCAGTTACGGACGAGGGTCGGAATACAATGAGCAGTTCTTC. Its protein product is CASSYGRGSEYNEQFF.

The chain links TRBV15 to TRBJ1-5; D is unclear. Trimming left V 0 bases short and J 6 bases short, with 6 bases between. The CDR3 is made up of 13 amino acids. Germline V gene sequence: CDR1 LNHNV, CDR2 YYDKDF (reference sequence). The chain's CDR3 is CATSRDVSQPQHF. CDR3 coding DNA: TGTGCCACCAGCAGAGATGTCAGTCAGCCCCAGCATTTT.

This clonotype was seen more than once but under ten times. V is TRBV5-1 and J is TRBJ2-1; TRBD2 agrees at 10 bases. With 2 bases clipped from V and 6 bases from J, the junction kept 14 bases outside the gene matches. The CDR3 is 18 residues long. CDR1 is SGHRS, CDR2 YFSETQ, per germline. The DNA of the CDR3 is TGCGCCAGCAGCTTTACCCGGGGCGGACTAGCGGTTACCAATGAGCAGTTCTTC. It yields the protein CASSFTRGGLAVTNEQFF.

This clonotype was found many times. CDR3 nucleotides: TGTGCCAGCAGCTTAACGCCCCAGCGGGGGGGCCAAGAGACCCAGTACTTC. Its translation is CASSLTPQRGGQETQYF. This chain links TRBV7-3 with TRBJ2-5, with 10 bases identical to TRBD2. The CDR3 sequence is 17 residues long. Germline trimming cut 0 bases from V and 1 base from J; bases unmatched to any gene: 5. Germline assignment: CDR1 SGHTA and CDR2 FQGTGA.